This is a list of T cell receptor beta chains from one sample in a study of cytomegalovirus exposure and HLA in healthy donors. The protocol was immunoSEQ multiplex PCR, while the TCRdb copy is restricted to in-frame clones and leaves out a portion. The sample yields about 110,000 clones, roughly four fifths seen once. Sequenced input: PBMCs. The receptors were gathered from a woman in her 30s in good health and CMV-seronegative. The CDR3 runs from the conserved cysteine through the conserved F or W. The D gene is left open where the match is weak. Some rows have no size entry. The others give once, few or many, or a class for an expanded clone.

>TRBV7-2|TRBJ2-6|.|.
CASSPRTGANVLTF
TGTGCCAGCAGCCCGCGCACTGGGGCCAACGTCCTGACTTTC
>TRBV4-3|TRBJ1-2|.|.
CASSQDKGEMYGYTF
TGCGCCAGCAGCCAAGATAAGGGGGAAATGTATGGCTACACCTTC
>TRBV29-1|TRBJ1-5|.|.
CSVVGQGSNQPQHF
TGCAGCGTCGTCGGGCAGGGCAGCAATCAGCCCCAGCATTTT
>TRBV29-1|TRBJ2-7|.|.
CSVEEGAGDIEQYF
TGCAGCGTTGAAGAAGGGGCAGGAGATATCGAGCAGTACTTC
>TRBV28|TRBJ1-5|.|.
CASRAGNQPQHF
TGTGCCAGCAGGGCTGGCAATCAGCCCCAGCATTTT
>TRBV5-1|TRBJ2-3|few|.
CASSLVFIRGDTDTQYF
TGCGCCAGCAGCTTGGTCTTTATCCGCGGCGACACAGATACGCAGTATTTT
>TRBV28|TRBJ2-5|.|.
CASSIPGSGKETQYF
TGTGCCAGCAGTATTCCTGGTAGCGGAAAAGAGACCCAGTACTTC
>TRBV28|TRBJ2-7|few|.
CASSPSGTMSYEQYF
TGTGCCAGCAGTCCTTCCGGGACAATGAGCTACGAGCAGTACTTC
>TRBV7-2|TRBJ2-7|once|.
CASSLEQGPPYEQYF
TGTGCCAGCAGCTTAGAGCAGGGGCCCCCCTACGAGCAGTACTTC
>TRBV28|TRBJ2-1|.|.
CASRRRLGEQFF
TGTGCCAGCAGACGTAGACTTGGGGAGCAGTTCTTC
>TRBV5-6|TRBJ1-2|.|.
CASSPAAGNGYTF
TGTGCCAGCAGTCCGGCCGCAGGGAACGGCTACACCTTC
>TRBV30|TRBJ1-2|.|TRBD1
CAWKWTGTPGGYTF
TGTGCCTGGAAGTGGACAGGGACCCCTGGGGGCTACACCTTC
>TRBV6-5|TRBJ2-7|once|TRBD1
CASSVRGRYEQYF
TGTGCCAGCAGCGTCAGGGGGCGGTACGAGCAGTACTTC
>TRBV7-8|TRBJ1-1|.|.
CASSRGARGARTEAFF
TGTGCCAGCAGCCGGGGGGCGAGGGGCGCGAGGACTGAAGCTTTCTTT
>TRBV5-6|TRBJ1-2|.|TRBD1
CASSLQGADGYTF
TGTGCCAGCAGCTTGCAGGGGGCGGACGGCTACACCTTC
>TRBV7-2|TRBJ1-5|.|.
CASSLSQGDSNQPQHF
TGTGCCAGCAGCTTATCACAGGGCGATAGCAATCAGCCCCAGCATTTT
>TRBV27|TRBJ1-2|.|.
CASSTGYANYGYTF
TGTGCCAGCAGTACAGGGTATGCTAACTATGGCTACACCTTC
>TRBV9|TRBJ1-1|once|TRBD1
CASSATGDSTEAFF
TGTGCCAGCAGCGCGACAGGGGACAGCACTGAAGCTTTCTTT
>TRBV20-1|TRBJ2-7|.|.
CSARSEFEQYF
TGCAGTGCTAGATCGGAGTTTGAGCAGTACTTC
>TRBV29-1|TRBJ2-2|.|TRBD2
CSVRSSGTNTGELFF
TGCAGCGTTCGTTCTAGCGGGACGAACACCGGGGAGCTGTTTTTT
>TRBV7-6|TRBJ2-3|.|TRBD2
CASSLLPSGGASDTQYF
TGTGCCAGCAGCTTGCTCCCTAGCGGGGGGGCCTCGGATACGCAGTATTTT
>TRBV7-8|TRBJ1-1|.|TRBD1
CASSRGGQANTEAFF
TGTGCCAGCAGCAGAGGGGGACAGGCGAACACTGAAGCTTTCTTT
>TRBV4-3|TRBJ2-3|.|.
CASSQGGLAARTTDTQYF
TGCGCCAGCAGCCAAGGCGGCCTGGCCGCGCGTACCACAGATACGCAGTATTTT
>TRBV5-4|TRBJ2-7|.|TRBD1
CASSLDPGQSYEQYF
TGTGCCAGCAGCTTGGACCCGGGACAGTCCTACGAGCAGTACTTC
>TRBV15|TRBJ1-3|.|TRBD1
CATSRDREMWSTIYF
TGTGCCACCAGCAGGGACAGGGAAATGTGGTCCACCATATATTTT
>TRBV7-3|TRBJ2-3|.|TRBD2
CASSTLAGGEDTQYF
TGTGCCAGCAGCACTCTAGCGGGGGGGGAAGATACGCAGTATTTT
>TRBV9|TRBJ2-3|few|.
CASSVGTGSGTQYF
TGTGCCAGCAGCGTAGGGACAGGTAGCGGTACGCAGTATTTT
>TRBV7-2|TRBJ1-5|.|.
CASSPTGGNQPQHF
TGTGCCAGCAGTCCCACGGGGGGCAATCAGCCCCAGCATTTT
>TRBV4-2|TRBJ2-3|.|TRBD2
CASSQEASGGIDTQYF
TGTGCCAGCAGCCAAGAGGCTAGCGGGGGAATAGATACGCAGTATTTT
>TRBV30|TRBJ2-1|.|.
CAWSVGEPYTEQFF
TGTGCCTGGAGTGTCGGAGAGCCGTATACCGAGCAGTTCTTC
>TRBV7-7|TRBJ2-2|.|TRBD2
CASSKRPAGGLTTGELFF
TGTGCCAGCAGCAAGCGCCCAGCCGGGGGACTAACCACCGGGGAGCTGTTTTTT
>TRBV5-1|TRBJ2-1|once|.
CASSLTGQQPYNEQFF
TGCGCCAGCAGCTTAACCGGACAGCAACCCTACAATGAGCAGTTCTTC
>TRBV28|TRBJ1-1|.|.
CASNSRWGDTEAFF
TGTGCCAGCAACTCTCGTTGGGGCGATACTGAAGCTTTCTTT
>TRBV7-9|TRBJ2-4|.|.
CASSWAAENIQYF
TGTGCCAGCAGCTGGGCCGCCGAAAACATTCAGTACTTC
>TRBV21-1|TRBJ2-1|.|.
CASSTWDRALLNEQFF
TGTGCCAGCAGCACTTGGGACAGGGCCCTTCTCAATGAGCAGTTCTTC
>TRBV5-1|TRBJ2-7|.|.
CASSAGNYEQYF
TGCGCCAGCAGTGCAGGGAACTACGAGCAGTACTTC
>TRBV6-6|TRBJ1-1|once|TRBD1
CASSFPDRVLNTEAFF
TGTGCCAGCAGTTTTCCGGACAGGGTTCTGAACACTGAAGCTTTCTTT
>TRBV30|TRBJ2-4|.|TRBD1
CAFLPGQGLAKNIQYF
TGTGCCTTCTTGCCGGGACAGGGGTTAGCCAAAAACATTCAGTACTTC
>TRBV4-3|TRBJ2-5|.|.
CASSRDTQETQYF
TGCGCCAGCAGCCGAGACACACAAGAGACCCAGTACTTC
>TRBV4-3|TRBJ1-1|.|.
CASSLWGISRMNTEAFF
TGCGCCAGCAGCCTATGGGGCATTTCTCGTATGAACACTGAAGCTTTCTTT
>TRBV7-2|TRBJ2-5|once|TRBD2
CASSPAGVRETQYF
TGTGCCAGCAGCCCAGCGGGGGTTCGTGAGACCCAGTACTTC
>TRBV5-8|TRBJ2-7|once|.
CASSGTGSRYEQYF
TGTGCCAGCAGCGGAACAGGGAGCCGATACGAGCAGTACTTC
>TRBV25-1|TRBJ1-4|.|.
CASSELRQLNEKLFF
TGTGCCAGCAGTGAATTACGACAGCTTAATGAAAAACTGTTTTTT
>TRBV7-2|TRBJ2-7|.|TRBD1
CASLPRGSSYEQYF
TGTGCCAGCCTTCCCAGGGGGAGCTCCTACGAGCAGTACTTC
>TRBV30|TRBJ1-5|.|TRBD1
CAWSVPGTGNQPQHF
TGTGCCTGGAGTGTACCCGGGACAGGAAATCAGCCCCAGCATTTT
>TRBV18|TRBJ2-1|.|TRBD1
CASSLDRDREQFF
TGTGCCAGCTCACTGGACAGGGATCGTGAGCAGTTCTTC
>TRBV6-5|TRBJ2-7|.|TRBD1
CASSQRQGAYEQYF
TGTGCCAGCAGTCAGAGACAGGGAGCCTACGAGCAGTACTTC
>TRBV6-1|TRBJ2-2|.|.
CASSEAAANTGELFF
TGTGCCAGCAGTGAAGCGGCGGCAAACACCGGGGAGCTGTTTTTT
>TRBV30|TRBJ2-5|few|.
CAWSGQGGWQETQYF
TGTGCCTGGAGTGGGCAAGGGGGTTGGCAAGAGACCCAGTACTTC
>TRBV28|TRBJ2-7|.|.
CASSDRTPFVYEQYF
TGTGCCAGCTCTGACCGGACACCCTTCGTTTACGAGCAGTACTTC
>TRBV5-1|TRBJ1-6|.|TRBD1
CASSLDSGGGNSPLHF
TGCGCCAGCAGCTTGGACTCAGGGGGAGGCAATTCACCCCTCCACTTT
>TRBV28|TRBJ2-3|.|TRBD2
CASSLTGRSTDTQYF
TGTGCCAGCAGTTTAACCGGGAGGTCCACAGATACGCAGTATTTT
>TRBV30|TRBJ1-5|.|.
CAWSGGPFQPQHF
TGTGCCTGGAGTGGGGGGCCATTTCAGCCCCAGCATTTT
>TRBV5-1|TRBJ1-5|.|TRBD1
CASSLGTGNQPQHF
TGCGCCAGCAGCTTGGGGACAGGGAATCAGCCCCAGCATTTT
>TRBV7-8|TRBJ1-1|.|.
CASSHRPGITTEAFF
TGTGCCAGCAGCCACCGCCCAGGGATAACGACTGAAGCTTTCTTT